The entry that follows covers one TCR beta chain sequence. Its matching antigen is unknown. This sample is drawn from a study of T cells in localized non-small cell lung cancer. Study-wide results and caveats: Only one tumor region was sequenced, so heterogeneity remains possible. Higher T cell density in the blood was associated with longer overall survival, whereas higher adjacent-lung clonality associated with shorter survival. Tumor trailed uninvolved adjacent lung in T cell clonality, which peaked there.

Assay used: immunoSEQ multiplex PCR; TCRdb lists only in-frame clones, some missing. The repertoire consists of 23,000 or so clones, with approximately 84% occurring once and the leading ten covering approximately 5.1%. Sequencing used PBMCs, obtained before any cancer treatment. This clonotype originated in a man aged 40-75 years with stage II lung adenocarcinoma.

The CDR3 sequence: CASSLGWGNEQFF. The CDR3, as DNA: TGTGCCAGCAGCTTGGGCTGGGGGAATGAGCAGTTCTTC. This rearrangement joins TRBV5-6 to TRBJ2-1, with D possibly being TRBD1 or TRBD2 (5 bases each). CDR3 length: 13 amino acids. Germline lookup yields CDR1 SGHDT and CDR2 YYEEEE. V was cut by 0 bases and J by 7 bases, with 8 bases left in between.